The entry that follows covers one T cell receptor (beta chain) sequence. Its specificity is not known. The entry originates in a study of T cells in Graves' hyperthyroidism and ophthalmopathy. Disease duration under 2 months; hyperthyroidism patients were aged 18 to 65. CDR1 and CDR2 from the germline V gene are MNHEY and SMNVEV (reference sequence). This CDR3 is 15 amino acids long. V was pared by 5 bases and J by 0 bases, with 10 bases between. RNA transcripts served as the template for amplifying TCR beta CDR3 regions. First-round RT-PCR with HTBI primers amplified the TCR CDR3 region. MiXCR was run by TCRdb on the multiplex PCR reads, yielding one entry per CDR3 protein. The table shows about 350,000 distinct CDR3 sequences, with approximately 15% occurring only once. Notes on the study in general: Ophthalmopathy was identified by the model a median 6.5 months ahead of onset.

The clonotype was recovered from a woman in her thirties with Graves' hyperthyroidism. The chain employs TRBV27 and TRBJ1-4; tentatively, D is TRBD1 (5 bases). The sample was blood. The CDR3 nucleotides read TGTGCCAGCAGTAGGGGAACAGCAACTAATGAAAAACTGTTTTTT. As protein: CASSRGTATNEKLFF.